This T cell receptor (beta chain) stems from a study of cytomegalovirus exposure and HLA in healthy donors. As for this clone: What it binds is not known.

J gave up 7 bases and V 5 bases, and 10 bases lay outside the gene matches. In germline, CDR1 is SNHLY, CDR2 FYNNEI. The CDR3 sequence is 14 residues long. PCR involved 60 Vbeta and 13 Jbeta primers. The data were produced by immunoSEQ multiplex PCR, yet TCRdb's version contains in-frame clones alone and is incomplete. Among 100,000 to 150,000 clones, less than 75% were seen once, and the ten largest hold 2.1%. Study-level points and caveats: CMV antigen specificity was confirmed in vitro for a few CMV-associated chains. Reportedly, diagnosis of cytomegalovirus status by the classifier showed high specificity and sensitivity. TCR association rates varied by HLA locus in a later analysis, with DRB1 highest and HLA-C lowest. 150 or so TCR beta chains were listed as cytomegalovirus-associated.

The clonotype was recovered from a middle-aged woman in good health and CMV-seropositive. The rearrangement uses TRBV2 and TRBJ2-7, with 8 bases identical to TRBD1. The sequencing input was PBMCs. The CDR3 spells CASSWDRSPPEQYF. Written as DNA, the CDR3 is TGTGCCAGCAGTTGGGACAGGAGCCCCCCGGAGCAGTACTTC.